This TCR beta chain emerged from a study of cytomegalovirus exposure and HLA in healthy donors. Study-wide context: According to later analysis, the same platform produced the 120 validation and several hundred first-cohort repertoires.

As regards this clone: Its cognate antigen is unknown.

Some clones are missing from TCRdb's copy, which holds only in-frame ones; the method was immunoSEQ multiplex PCR. The sample has approximately 100,000 clones; roughly 87% are singletons. Study-level points and caveats: Cytomegalovirus association was listed for around 180 TCR beta chains.

The CDR3 is made up of 15 amino acids. The V gene's germline CDR1 is LNHDA and CDR2 SQIVND (reference sequence). Trimming took 3 bases from V and 0 from J, leaving 9 bases between them. V usage is TRBV19 and J usage is TRBJ1-5; D is undetermined. This TCR was recovered from a young man in good health and CMV-seropositive. Sequencing was performed on PBMCs. DNA for the CDR3: TGTGCCAGTAGTATGACACCTAATAGCAATCAGCCCCAGCATTTT. Translated, it gives CASSMTPNSNQPQHF. Based on the CDR3 plus reference TRBV19 and TRBJ1-5, the full variable domain is DGGITQSPKYLFRKEGQNVTLSCEQNLNHDAMYWYRQDPGQGLRLIYYSQIVNDFQKGDIAEGYSVSREKKESFPLTVTSAQKNPTAFYLCASSMTPNSNQPQHFGDGTRLSIL.